Each of the 3 T cell receptor beta chains below was sequenced from the same sample in a study of cytomegalovirus exposure and HLA in healthy donors. Vbeta (60) and Jbeta (13) primers were used in the PCR. The repertoire was sequenced with immunoSEQ multiplex PCR; TCRdb's copy has only in-frame clones and lacks some. The table has approximately 150,000 clones, approximately 80% seen once. Material: PBMCs. The receptors come from a woman aged 25 to 39 in good health and CMV-seronegative.

A word on this clone: At one boundary the junction diverges from the germline segment, which might be a read error. This rearrangement joins TRBV30 to TRBJ1-2; weak D call: TRBD1 (6 bases). Germline-derived CDR1 and CDR2 are GTSNPN and SVGIG (reference sequence). The CDR3 contains 17 residues. The CDR3 DNA reads TGTGCCTGGAACGGAGGTGTAACAGGGCGCGTCAACTATGGCTACCCCTTC. Amino acids: CAWNGGVTGRVNYGYPF.

The rearrangement links TRBV28 to TRBJ2-1; 11 nucleotides align to TRBD2. CDR3 size: 16 residues. V lost 5 bases, J lost 3 bases, and 6 bases stayed unmatched. Germline-derived CDR1 and CDR2 are MDHEN and SYDVKM. CDR3 nucleotide sequence: TGTGCCAGCAGTGGGACTAGCGGTAAAAACTACAATGAGCAGTTCTTC. It yields the protein CASSGTSGKNYNEQFF.

V is TRBV7-9 and J is TRBJ2-1; 9 bases fit TRBD1. The CDR3 sequence is 16 residues long. The germline CDR1 and CDR2 sequences are SEHNR and FQNEAQ (reference sequence). Trimming cost V 3 bases and J 1 base; bases outside gene matches: 4. The CDR3 sequence is CASSFRDRDSYNEQFF. Here the CDR3 DNA reads TGTGCCAGCAGCTTCCGGGACAGGGATTCCTACAATGAGCAGTTCTTC.